The 3 T cell receptor beta chains below all came from one sample that was sequenced in a study of Graves' ophthalmopathy and Graves' hyperthyroidism. RNA transcripts yielded amplified TCR beta CDR3 regions. Scientists carried out first-round RT-PCR using HTBI primers and then a second-round multiplex PCR. TCRdb passed the multiplex PCR reads through MiXCR, listing each CDR3 protein once. This table holds 300,000 to 500,000 distinct CDR3 sequences, 15% found once. The source material was peripheral blood. These receptors were collected from a woman under 30 with stable Graves' hyperthyroidism.

This clonotype was seen ten or more times. V usage is TRBV7-9 and J usage is TRBJ2-5; 11 bases are shared with TRBD2. Germline CDR1 reads SEHNR; CDR2 reads FQNEAQ (reference sequence). Trimming cost V 3 bases and J 3 bases; bases outside gene matches: 3. This CDR3 contains 15 residues. The DNA of the CDR3 is TGTGCCAGCAGCTTCCCGACTAGCGGGGAAGAGACCCAGTACTTC. This codes for CASSFPTSGEETQYF.

Regarding this clonotype: Possible read error: a much larger clone is one base away. V usage is TRBV6-2 or TRBV6-3 and J usage is TRBJ1-5; 9 bases agree with TRBD1. The germline V gene encodes CDR1 MNHEY and CDR2 SVGEGT. The length of the CDR3 is 15 residues. The CDR3 nucleotides read TGTGCCAGCAGTTACTCGGGGACAGGGCATCAGCCCCGGCATTTT. It translates to CASSYSGTGHQPRHF.

Ten or more counts support this clonotype. The chain is built from TRBV28 and TRBJ1-5; TRBD1 matches 7 bases. The ends lost 8 bases at V and 0 bases at J; junction bases unmatched: 4. Per the germline V gene, CDR1 is MDHEN and CDR2 is SYDVKM. CDR3 length equals 14 residues. DNA for the CDR3: TGTGCCAGCGGGACAGTTTATAGCAATCAGCCCCAGCATTTT. This codes for CASGTVYSNQPQHF.